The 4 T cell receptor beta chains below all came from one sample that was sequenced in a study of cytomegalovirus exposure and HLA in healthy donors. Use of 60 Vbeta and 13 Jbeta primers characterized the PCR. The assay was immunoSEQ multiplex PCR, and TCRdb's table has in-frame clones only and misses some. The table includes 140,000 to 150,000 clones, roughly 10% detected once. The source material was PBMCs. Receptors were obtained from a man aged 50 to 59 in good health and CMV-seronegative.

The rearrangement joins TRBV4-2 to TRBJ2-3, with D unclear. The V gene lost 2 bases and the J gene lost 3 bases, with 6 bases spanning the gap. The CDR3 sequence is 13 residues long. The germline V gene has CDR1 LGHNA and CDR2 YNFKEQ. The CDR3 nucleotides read TGTGCCAGCAGCCAACTACGAACAGATACGCAGTATTTT. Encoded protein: CASSQLRTDTQYF.

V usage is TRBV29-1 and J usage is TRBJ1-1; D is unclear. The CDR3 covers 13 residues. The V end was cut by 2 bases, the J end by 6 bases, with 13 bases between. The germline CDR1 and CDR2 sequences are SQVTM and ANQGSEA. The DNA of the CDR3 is TGCAGCGTTGAAACAACATCCTCATCTGAAGCTTTCTTT. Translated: CSVETTSSSEAFF.

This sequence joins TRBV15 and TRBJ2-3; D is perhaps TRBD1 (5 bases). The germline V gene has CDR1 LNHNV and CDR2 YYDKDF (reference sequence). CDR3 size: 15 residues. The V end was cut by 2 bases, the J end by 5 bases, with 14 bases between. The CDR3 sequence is CATSRTSGIKDTQYF. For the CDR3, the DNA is TGTGCCACCAGCAGAACCTCAGGGATCAAAGATACGCAGTATTTT. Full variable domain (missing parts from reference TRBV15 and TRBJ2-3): DAMVIQNPRYQVTQFGKPVTLSCSQTLNHNVMYWYQQKSSQAPKLLFHYYDKDFNNEADTPDNFQSRRPNTSFCFLDIRSPGLGDTAMYLCATSRTSGIKDTQYFGPGTRLTVL.

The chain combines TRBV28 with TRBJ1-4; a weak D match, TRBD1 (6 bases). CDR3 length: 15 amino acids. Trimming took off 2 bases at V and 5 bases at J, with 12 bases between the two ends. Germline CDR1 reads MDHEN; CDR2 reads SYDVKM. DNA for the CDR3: TGTGCCAGCAGTTTACGGGGGGCGGGGAATGAAAAACTGTTTTTT. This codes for CASSLRGAGNEKLFF.